By frequency in the sample, the clone carrying this T cell receptor beta chain is medium-sized. Its target is not known. This sample stems from a study of spatial heterogeneity in lung cancer. Study-level results: The study found that expanded intratumoral alpha and beta TCR counts tracked tumor mutation counts. The recorded estimate of tumor T cell coverage is around 6.5% for alpha chains and 13% for beta chains.

Noted time point: sample taken at primary tumor resection. A total of approximately 75 untreated early-stage non-small cell lung cancer patients served as donors. Material for sequencing was whole RNA from tumor, nontumor lung or frozen PBMC, left unsorted. The length of the CDR3 is 15 residues. Germline CDR1 is MNHEY and CDR2 is SVGAGI. V trimming: 5 bases; J trimming: 7 bases; junction bases outside the gene matches: 9. MiXCR, run by TCRdb on the 5' RACE reads, gives a single entry per CDR3 protein. The table shows 6,000 or so distinct CDR3 sequences, with 15% to 20% occurring only once. This chain uses TRBV6-5 with TRBJ2-1, with 9 bases lining up with TRBD2. The sequence was collected from a male donor with early-stage non-small cell lung cancer. The sample here was lung tumor tissue, taken at surgery. The CDR3 loop reads CASSDVREGRNEQFF. DNA of the CDR3: TGTGCCAGCAGTGACGTGCGGGAGGGCCGTAATGAGCAGTTCTTC.